This T cell receptor (beta chain) was identified during a study of PD-1 blockade in classical Hodgkin lymphoma. Study results and limitations: Whatever underlies the repertoire differences (possibly disease activity or prior therapy) remains undefined. Baseline diversity was lower in partial responders and progressors than complete responders. Newly diagnosed patients had baseline TCR diversity that was reportedly lower than that of healthy donors.

In the case of this clone: As yet, its antigen is unknown.

Germline V gene data show CDR1 as KGHSH and CDR2 as LQKENI. The trim removed 4 bases at V and 5 bases at J, leaving 7 bases unmatched. This CDR3 region has 14 residues. The time point here: cycle 4 day 1 (C4D1), after about 6 weeks of nivolumab. Exposure to brentuximab vedotin varied, and each patient had relapsed following autologous stem cell transplantation. The patients, who had relapsed/refractory classical Hodgkin lymphoma, achieved best responses of complete response, partial response or progressive disease. Some clones are missing from TCRdb's copy, which holds only in-frame ones; the method was immunoSEQ multiplex PCR. Of about 20,000 clones in the sample, roughly three quarters were seen once.

Sequencing used peripheral blood mononuclear cells (PBMCs), obtained before the fourth cycle of nivolumab. J is TRBJ2-7 and V is TRBV18, with 8 bases fitting TRBD1. This TCR was recovered from a human donor with classical Hodgkin lymphoma. The CDR3 DNA follows: TGTGCCAGCTCACAAACGGGACAGGACAACGAGCAGTACTTC. This sequence encodes CASSQTGQDNEQYF.